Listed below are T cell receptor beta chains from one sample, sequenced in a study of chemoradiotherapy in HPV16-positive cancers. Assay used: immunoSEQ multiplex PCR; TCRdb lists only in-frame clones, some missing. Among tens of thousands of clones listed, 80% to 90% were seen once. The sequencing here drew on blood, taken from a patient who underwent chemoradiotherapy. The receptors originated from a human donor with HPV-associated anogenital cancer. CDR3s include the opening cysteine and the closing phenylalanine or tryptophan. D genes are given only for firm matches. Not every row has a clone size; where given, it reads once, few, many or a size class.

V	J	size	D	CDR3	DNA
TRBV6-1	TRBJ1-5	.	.	CASSEALGYQPQHF	TGTGCCAGCAGTGAAGCGCTGGGGTACCAGCCCCAGCATTTT
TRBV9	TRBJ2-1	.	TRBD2	CASSGTSGGSHEQFF	TGTGCCAGCAGCGGGACTAGCGGGGGTTCACATGAGCAGTTCTTC
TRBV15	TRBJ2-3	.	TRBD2	CATSRASGRSTDTQYF	TGTGCCACCAGCAGGGCTAGCGGGAGGTCCACAGATACGCAGTATTTT
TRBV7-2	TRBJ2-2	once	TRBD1	CASSLISGGQGTGELFF	TGTGCCAGCAGCTTAATATCAGGTGGACAGGGGACCGGGGAGCTGTTTTTT
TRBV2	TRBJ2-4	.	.	CASSESPPGGYKNIQYF	TGTGCCAGCAGTGAATCCCCTCCAGGAGGGTACAAAAACATTCAGTACTTC
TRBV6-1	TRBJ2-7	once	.	CASSERTVISYEQYF	TGTGCCAGCAGTGAACGGACAGTCATTTCCTACGAGCAGTACTTC
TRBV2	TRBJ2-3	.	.	CASSVQAGTDTQYF	TGTGCCAGCAGTGTGCAGGCGGGAACAGATACGCAGTATTTT
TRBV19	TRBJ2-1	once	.	CASSIGSAAYNEQFF	TGTGCCAGTAGTATTGGCAGTGCGGCCTACAATGAGCAGTTCTTC
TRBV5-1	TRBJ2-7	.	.	CASSMGPYYEQYF	TGCGCCAGCAGCATGGGTCCTTACTACGAGCAGTACTTC
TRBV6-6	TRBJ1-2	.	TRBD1	CASSRQGANGYTF	TGTGCCAGCAGTAGACAGGGGGCCAATGGCTACACCTTC